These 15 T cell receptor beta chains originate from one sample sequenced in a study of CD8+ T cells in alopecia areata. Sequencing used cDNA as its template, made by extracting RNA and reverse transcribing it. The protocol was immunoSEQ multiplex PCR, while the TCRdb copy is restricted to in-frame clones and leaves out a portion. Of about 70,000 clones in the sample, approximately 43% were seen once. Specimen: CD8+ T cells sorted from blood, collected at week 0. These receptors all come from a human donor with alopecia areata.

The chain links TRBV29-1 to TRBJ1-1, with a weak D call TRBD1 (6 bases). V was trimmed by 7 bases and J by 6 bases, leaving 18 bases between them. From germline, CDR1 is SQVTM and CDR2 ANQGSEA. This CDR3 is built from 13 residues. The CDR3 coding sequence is TGCAGCGCCTGGGACACCTGGGGGGCTGAAGCTTTCTTT. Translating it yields CSAWDTWGAEAFF.

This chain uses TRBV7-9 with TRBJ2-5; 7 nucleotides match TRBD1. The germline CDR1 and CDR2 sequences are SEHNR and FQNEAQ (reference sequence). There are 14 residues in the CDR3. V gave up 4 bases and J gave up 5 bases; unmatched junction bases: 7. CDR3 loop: CASSSRGPGETQYF. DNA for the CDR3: TGTGCCAGCAGCTCGAGGGGGCCGGGGGAGACCCAGTACTTC.

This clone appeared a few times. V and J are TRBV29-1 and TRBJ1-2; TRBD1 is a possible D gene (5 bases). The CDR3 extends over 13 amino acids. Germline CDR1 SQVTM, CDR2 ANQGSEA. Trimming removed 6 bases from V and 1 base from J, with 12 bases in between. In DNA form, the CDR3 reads TGCAGCGTCTCACCAGGGCTTAACTATGGCTACACCTTC. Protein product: CSVSPGLNYGYTF.

CDR3 bases: TGTGCCAGAGGGGGAGTATGGACTGAAGCTTTCTTT. It translates to CARGGVWTEAFF. The chain couples TRBV7-2 to TRBJ1-1; D is perhaps TRBD1 (6 bases). The CDR3 length is 12 residues. Germline loops: CDR1 SGHTA, CDR2 FQGNSA. V was shortened by 9 bases and J by 5 bases, with 13 bases between the two germline ends.

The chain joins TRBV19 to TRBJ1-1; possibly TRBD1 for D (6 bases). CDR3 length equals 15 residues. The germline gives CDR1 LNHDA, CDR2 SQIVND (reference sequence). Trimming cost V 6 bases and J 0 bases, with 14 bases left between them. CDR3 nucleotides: TGTGCCAGTAGGATCGCGGACAGAGTGAACACTGAAGCTTTCTTT. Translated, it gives CASRIADRVNTEAFF.

The DNA of the CDR3 is TGCGCCAGCAGCGAGGCAGGGGGGGGAGATACGCAGTATTTT. As protein: CASSEAGGGDTQYF. The chain combines TRBV4-1 with TRBJ2-3; TRBD1 or TRBD2 may be the D gene (7 bases each). The germline gives CDR1 MGHRA, CDR2 YSYEKL. This CDR3 has 14 residues. With 5 bases removed from V and 5 bases from J, the gap between germline ends came to 14 bases.

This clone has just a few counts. CDR3 nucleotides: TGTGCCAGCAGTGGTGGGACTGGTGGGGCCAACGTCCTGACTTTC. Translated: CASSGGTGGANVLTF. J is TRBJ2-6 and V is TRBV2; weak D call: TRBD2 (6 bases). The germline V and J ends were trimmed by 4 bases and 3 bases, with 10 bases remaining between them. The CDR3 covers 15 residues. The V gene's germline CDR1 is SNHLY and CDR2 FYNNEI.

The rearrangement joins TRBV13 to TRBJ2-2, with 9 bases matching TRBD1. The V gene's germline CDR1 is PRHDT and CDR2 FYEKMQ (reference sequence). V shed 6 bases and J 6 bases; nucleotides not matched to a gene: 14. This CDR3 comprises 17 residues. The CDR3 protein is CASSYGSGTGSAGELFF. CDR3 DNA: TGTGCCAGCAGTTACGGCTCCGGGACAGGGTCGGCCGGGGAGCTGTTTTTT.

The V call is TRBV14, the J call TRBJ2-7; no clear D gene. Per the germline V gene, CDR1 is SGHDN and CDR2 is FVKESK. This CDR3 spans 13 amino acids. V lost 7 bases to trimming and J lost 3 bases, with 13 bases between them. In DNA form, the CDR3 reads TGTGCCAGCAAGGCTTCAGAAAGCTACGAGCAGTACTTC. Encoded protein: CASKASESYEQYF.

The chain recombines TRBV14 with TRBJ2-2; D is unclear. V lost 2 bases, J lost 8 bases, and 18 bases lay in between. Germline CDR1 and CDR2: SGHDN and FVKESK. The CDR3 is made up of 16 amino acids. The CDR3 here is CASSQSSGQIRGELFF. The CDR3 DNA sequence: TGTGCCAGCAGCCAAAGTTCGGGCCAGATTAGAGGGGAGCTGTTTTTT.

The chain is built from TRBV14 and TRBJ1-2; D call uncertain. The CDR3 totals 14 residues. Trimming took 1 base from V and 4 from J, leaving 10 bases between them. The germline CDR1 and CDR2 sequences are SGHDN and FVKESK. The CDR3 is CASSQAQTIYGYTF. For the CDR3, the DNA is TGTGCCAGCAGCCAAGCACAGACGATCTATGGCTACACCTTC.

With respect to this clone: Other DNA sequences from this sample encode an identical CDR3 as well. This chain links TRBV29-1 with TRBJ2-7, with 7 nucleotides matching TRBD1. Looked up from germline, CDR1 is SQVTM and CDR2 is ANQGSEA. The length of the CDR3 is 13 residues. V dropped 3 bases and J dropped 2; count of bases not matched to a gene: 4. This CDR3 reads CSVEGDRPYEQYF. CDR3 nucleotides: TGCAGCGTTGAGGGGGACAGACCCTACGAGCAGTACTTC.

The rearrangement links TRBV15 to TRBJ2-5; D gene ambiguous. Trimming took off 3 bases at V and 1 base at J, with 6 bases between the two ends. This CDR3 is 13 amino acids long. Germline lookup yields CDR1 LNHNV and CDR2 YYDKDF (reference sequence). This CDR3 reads CATSSTGQETQYF. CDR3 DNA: TGTGCCACCAGCAGTACGGGCCAAGAGACCCAGTACTTC.

The CDR3 sequence is CAWSYGSLFYEQYF. In nucleotides, the CDR3 is TGTGCCTGGAGCTATGGGTCCCTATTCTACGAGCAGTACTTC. The gene calls are TRBV30 and TRBJ2-7; D gene uncertain. The V and J ends lost 3 bases and 3 bases respectively, with 15 bases between them. Germline V gene data show CDR1 as GTSNPN and CDR2 as SVGIG (reference sequence). The CDR3 is made up of 14 amino acids.

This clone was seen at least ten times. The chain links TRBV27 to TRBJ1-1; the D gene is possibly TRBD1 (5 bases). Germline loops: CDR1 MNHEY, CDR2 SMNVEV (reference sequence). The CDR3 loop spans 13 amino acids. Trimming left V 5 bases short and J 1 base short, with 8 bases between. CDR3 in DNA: TGTGCCAGCAGTGTCACAGGGAACACTGAAGCTTTCTTT. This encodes CASSVTGNTEAFF.